The T cell receptor (beta chain) under discussion was sequenced for a study of shared clonotypes between healthy human individuals. The study separated CD4+ cells into CD45RA+ naive and CD45RA-negative memory subsets. As processed by the authors: ImmunoSEQ output lacked quality scores and full-length reads, limiting matched filtering. Only in-frame clones appear in the TCRdb table, and some are missing; sequencing was by immunoSEQ multiplex PCR. Clone size and the V and J calls come from that table; the DNA yielded D and trimming. The top ten clones hold 0.36% of a sample with roughly 2,500,000 clones, 93% of them seen once. With regard to this clone: As yet, its antigen is unknown.

Overall study findings and caveats: The four-donor shared clonotypes exceeded non-shared clonotypes in generation probability, with non-shared ones scoring lower.

The material sequenced was naive CD4+ T cells from PBMCs. Indicated subset: CD45RA+ positively selected. The clonotype was recovered from a man in his late teens or twenties in good health. Some clones in this sample may be carry-over from other donors' samples.

CDR3 amino acids: CASSPRLAGVSYEQYF. The CDR3 coding sequence is TGCGCCAGCAGCCCTAGACTAGCGGGCGTCTCCTACGAGCAGTACTTC. The chain has TRBV5-1 and TRBJ2-7; TRBD2 matches 10 bases. The V gene's germline CDR1 is SGHRS and CDR2 YFSETQ. CDR3 size: 16 residues. J was trimmed by 0 bases and V by 4 bases; bases with no gene match: 7.